Given below is one T cell receptor (beta chain) in context. Its specificity is unknown. This record belongs to a study of cytomegalovirus exposure and HLA in healthy donors. Study-wide results and caveats: In a later analysis, donors in an Asian-associated ancestry cluster reportedly had fewer N-insertions in productive TCRs than the cohort mean. Reports showed the classifier diagnosing cytomegalovirus status with high specificity and sensitivity. While the bulk of TCR sequences proved rare, some public TCRs turned up in many donors.

V was clipped by 0 bases and J by 5 bases, with 11 bases between them. Germline CDR1 is SGHRS and CDR2 is YFSETQ. The CDR3 loop spans 14 amino acids. Amplification used 60 Vbeta primers and 13 Jbeta primers. Clones were read by immunoSEQ multiplex PCR, and TCRdb kept only the in-frame ones, dropping some. The table includes some 100,000 clones, approximately 85% detected once. The rearrangement links TRBV5-1 to TRBJ2-5; tentative D call: TRBD1 (6 bases). Source material: PBMCs. This sequence originates from a man younger than 40 in good health and CMV-seronegative. CDR3: CASSLAPGAETQYF. For the CDR3, the DNA is TGCGCCAGCAGCTTGGCACCAGGGGCCGAGACCCAGTACTTC.